This T cell receptor (beta chain) was retrieved from a study of blood T cell repertoires in COVID-19. Looking at the study overall: Acute and convalescent COVID-19 samples came from the United States, Italy and Spain. T cells, B-cell-depleted T cells, or PBMCs supplied cDNA or gDNA.

Some clones are missing from TCRdb's copy, which holds only in-frame ones; the method was immunoSEQ multiplex PCR. The sample gives tens of thousands of clones, roughly 85% of which show up once; approximately 16% is in the top ten. This CDR3 is built from 15 residues. Between the trimmed V and J ends, which lost 4 bases and 5 bases, there was a span of 18 bases. Germline values: CDR1 SGHNT, CDR2 YYREEE (reference sequence). The source is a woman aged 55-75 years with active COVID-19. V is TRBV5-4 and J is TRBJ1-1; no definite D call. The sample comprised peripheral blood. The CDR3 protein is CASSPGAHGMTEAFF. Written as DNA, the CDR3 is TGTGCCAGCAGCCCGGGCGCCCACGGGATGACTGAAGCTTTCTTT.